This T cell receptor beta chain was obtained from a study of control samples from healthy donors and cancer patients. Clones were sequenced by immunoSEQ multiplex PCR, and TCRdb holds only the in-frame ones, with some missing. The sample comprises tens of thousands of clones, around nine tenths of which are singletons, and around 40% rests with the top ten. The V gene lost 8 bases and the J gene lost 2 bases, with 12 bases spanning the gap. This CDR3 is built from 13 residues. Germline V CDR1 and CDR2: ENHRY, SYGVKD. The specimen was PBMCs. The clonotype was recovered from a man in his forties or fifties with head and neck cancer. The V and J genes are TRBV10-3 and TRBJ1-1; D gene unclear. CDR3 DNA: TGTGCCATCTCCTATGGAGGAAACACTGAAGCTTTCTTT. The encoded protein is CAISYGGNTEAFF.